This paragraph reports one TCR beta chain. The antigen remains unidentified. TCRdb analysed the 5' RACE reads with MiXCR anew, one entry per CDR3 protein. Counted here are around 550,000 distinct CDR3 sequences, nearly 15% occurring once; the ten biggest clones make up about 0.47%. The data were obtained in a study of identical twins. Overall study findings and caveats: Clonotypes of the beta chain that were abundant in cord blood carried fewer insertions (memory repertoires showed none). Less excess twin sharing appeared in beta out-of-frame sequences.

The same specimen was also included in a second study, on yellow fever vaccine responses in identical twins. This second report adds: Vaccine T cell responses of twins reportedly seemed partly convergent and partly personalized.

Sequencing used CD4+ T cells sorted from blood. This sequence originates from a woman under 30 in good health.

The CDR3 DNA is TGCGCCAGCAGCACGGGACTAGCGGGAGTAGAAACCGGGGAGCTGTTTTTT. Translating it yields CASSTGLAGVETGELFF. V and J are TRBV5-1 and TRBJ2-2; TRBD2 matches 14 bases. Losses at the gene ends were 4 bases for V and 5 bases for J; bases not matched to a gene: 7. Per the germline V gene, CDR1 is SGHRS and CDR2 is YFSETQ. CDR3 length: 17 residues.